A single sample gave rise to the 32 T cell receptor beta chains below, sequenced in a study of blood T cell repertoires in COVID-19. Produced via immunoSEQ multiplex PCR; TCRdb's table is partial and in-frame only. The sample lists tens of thousands of clones; approximately 80% were seen once. Sequencing was carried out using peripheral blood. These receptors were taken from a human donor in a cohort sampled during active COVID-19.

This chain uses TRBV24-1 with TRBJ2-7; D remains ambiguous. This CDR3 has 16 amino acids. Trimming took off 12 bases at V and 3 bases at J, with 26 bases between the two ends. Germline V CDR1 and CDR2: KGHDR, SFDVKD. The CDR3: CAPPTPSSVVCYEQYF. CDR3 sequence (DNA): TGTGCCCCACCGACTCCATCCAGCGTAGTGTGCTACGAGCAGTACTTC.

V and J are TRBV7-9 and TRBJ1-2; 8 positions match TRBD1. After removal of 6 bases from V and 6 bases from J, the junction contained 6 bases not matched to a gene. The CDR3 runs to 13 residues. Germline values: CDR1 SEHNR, CDR2 FQNEAQ (reference sequence). The chain's CDR3 is CASRKTGVNGYTF. CDR3 sequence (DNA): TGTGCCAGCAGAAAGACAGGGGTCAATGGCTACACCTTC.

This clone was seen more than once but under ten times. The rearrangement uses TRBV19 and TRBJ2-3, with a weak D call TRBD1 (5 bases). The CDR3 contains 14 residues. The V end lost 6 bases, the J end lost 1 base, and 11 bases lay between the germline ends. The V gene's germline CDR1 is LNHDA and CDR2 SQIVND (reference sequence). CDR3 loop: CASSTGHRTDTQYF. The CDR3 bases are TGTGCCAGTAGCACCGGACACCGCACAGATACGCAGTATTTT.

The chain carries TRBV11-3 and TRBJ1-1; 7 bases match TRBD1. The CDR3 spans 17 residues. The germline V gene has CDR1 SGHNT and CDR2 YENEEA. Germline trimming cut 1 base from V and 3 bases from J; bases unmatched to any gene: 11. The CDR3 spells CASSLGEPWTGYTEAFF. The DNA for the CDR3 is TGTGCCAGCAGCTTAGGCGAGCCCTGGACAGGATACACTGAAGCTTTCTTT.

The gene calls are TRBV30 and TRBJ2-7; 9 bases match TRBD1. The CDR3 is 14 amino acids. V shed 4 bases and J 5 bases; nucleotides not matched to a gene: 9. CDR1 GTSNPN and CDR2 SVGIG come from the germline V gene (reference sequence). CDR3 coding DNA: TGTGCCTGGAATGGGGGACAGGGAAGCCACGAGCAGTACTTC. As protein: CAWNGGQGSHEQYF.

V and J are TRBV4-3 and TRBJ2-1; 10 bases line up with TRBD2. This CDR3 contains 18 residues. V shed 1 base, J shed 9 bases, and the junction held 15 bases outside the gene matches. Germline-derived CDR1 and CDR2 are LGHNA and YSLEER. CDR3: CASSQVMGTQRGGSEQFF. In nucleotides, the CDR3 is TGCGCCAGCAGCCAAGTTATGGGTACCCAGCGGGGGGGGAGTGAGCAGTTCTTC.

This clone was seen more than once but under ten times. The rearrangement links TRBV19 to TRBJ2-4; D may be TRBD1 (6 bases). The CDR3 runs 13 residues. The V end lost 3 bases, the J end lost 7 bases, and 10 bases lay between the germline ends. Per the germline V gene, CDR1 is LNHDA and CDR2 is SQIVND (reference sequence). The CDR3 here is CASSMGARNIQYF. In DNA, the CDR3 is TGTGCCAGTAGTATGGGGGCTCGGAACATTCAGTACTTC.

The gene calls are TRBV7-3 and TRBJ2-1, with TRBD2 matching 10 bases. From germline, CDR1 is SGHTA and CDR2 FQGTGA. The CDR3 loop spans 17 amino acids. J gave up 1 base and V 4 bases, and 7 bases lay outside the gene matches. In DNA, the CDR3 is TGTGCCAGCAGCTCGCGAGCGGGAGGGCTTTCCTACAATGAGCAGTTCTTC. This codes for CASSSRAGGLSYNEQFF.

This clone has just one count. V gene TRBV2 combines with J gene TRBJ2-7, with 7 bases matching TRBD2. Germline-derived CDR1 and CDR2 are SNHLY and FYNNEI. Trimming removed 4 bases from V and 9 bases from J; junction bases left unmatched: 9. The CDR3 is 13 amino acids. The CDR3 region has the DNA TGTGCCAGCAGTGGACAGTTCGGCGGGGGGCAGTACTTC. The encoded protein is CASSGQFGGGQYF.

This clone was counted a single time. The gene calls are TRBV9 and TRBJ2-2; 9 nucleotides match TRBD2. The length of the CDR3 is 16 residues. Germline trimming cut 2 bases from V and 4 bases from J; bases unmatched to any gene: 6. The V gene's germline CDR1 is SGDLS and CDR2 YYNGEE. This CDR3 reads CASSVRTSEPTGELFF. CDR3 bases: TGTGCCAGCAGCGTTAGGACTAGCGAGCCCACCGGGGAGCTGTTTTTT.

CDR3: CASTGDSASFF. Here the CDR3 DNA reads TGTGCCAGCACCGGGGACTCGGCTTCTTTCTTT. The V call is TRBV6-5, the J call TRBJ1-1, with a weak D call TRBD1 (5 bases). The CDR3 length is 11 residues. The germline gives CDR1 MNHEY, CDR2 SVGAGI. V was pared by 7 bases and J by 12 bases, with 15 bases between.

The gene calls are TRBV2 and TRBJ1-1; TRBD1 is a possible D gene (6 bases). The CDR3 covers 13 residues. Germline loops: CDR1 SNHLY, CDR2 FYNNEI. The V and J ends lost 7 bases and 3 bases respectively, with 12 bases between them. The CDR3: CASNRQVDTEAFF. The CDR3 DNA reads as TGTGCCAGCAATAGACAGGTAGACACTGAAGCTTTCTTT.

The chain joins TRBV2 to TRBJ2-1; D is uncertain. In germline, CDR1 is SNHLY, CDR2 FYNNEI. This CDR3 is built from 11 residues. V was trimmed by 5 bases and J by 10 bases, leaving 9 bases between them. Here the CDR3 reads CASSPWREQFF. The CDR3 nucleotides are TGTGCCAGCAGTCCTTGGCGGGAGCAGTTCTTC.

V is TRBV4-2 and J is TRBJ2-2; 7 bases align to TRBD2. Looked up from germline, CDR1 is LGHNA and CDR2 is YNFKEQ. The V segment lost 4 bases and the J segment 0 bases; nucleotides outside the gene matches: 5. The CDR3 runs to 16 residues. In DNA, the CDR3 is TGTGCCAGCAGCCTCCAGAGCGGGGCGAACACCGGGGAGCTGTTTTTT. This gives the protein CASSLQSGANTGELFF.

This clone was picked up one time. The chain uses TRBV7-2 and TRBJ2-3; 10 bases agree with TRBD2. Germline V gene data show CDR1 as SGHTA and CDR2 as FQGNSA. There are 17 residues in the CDR3. The ends lost 0 bases at V and 0 bases at J; junction bases unmatched: 3. CDR3 sequence reads: CASSLASSGGSTDTQYF. DNA for the CDR3: TGTGCCAGCAGCTTAGCCTCTAGCGGGGGTAGCACAGATACGCAGTATTTT.

This chain links TRBV28 with TRBJ1-2, with D unresolved. Trimming stripped 2 bases from V and 13 bases from J, with 14 bases between. From germline, CDR1 is MDHEN and CDR2 SYDVKM. The CDR3 has 12 residues. The CDR3 here is CASSLGRRNVTF. CDR3 DNA: TGTGCCAGCAGTTTAGGGAGACGGAACGTCACCTTC.

This clone was seen many times. The rearrangement uses TRBV6-2 or TRBV6-3 and TRBJ1-5; 9 bases fit TRBD1. This CDR3 is 15 amino acids long. Per germline, CDR1 MNHEY and CDR2 SVGEGT. V gave up 6 bases and J gave up 7 bases; unmatched junction bases: 10. The CDR3 loop reads CASRPIQGAGQPQHF. CDR3 DNA sequence: TGTGCCAGCAGGCCTATACAGGGGGCGGGACAGCCCCAGCATTTT.

The J gene is TRBJ1-1, the V gene TRBV25-1; 9 bases are shared with TRBD1. The CDR3 covers 13 residues. Looked up from germline, CDR1 is MGHDK and CDR2 is SYGVNS. J lost 6 bases, V lost 3 bases, and 2 bases had no gene match. The CDR3 DNA follows: TGTGCCAGCAGTGAGTACAGGGGGCCTGAAGCTTTCTTT. It encodes CASSEYRGPEAFF.

The chain uses TRBV7-2 and TRBJ2-5; 8 bases line up with TRBD1. CDR3 length equals 17 residues. CDR1 SGHTA and CDR2 FQGNSA come from the germline V gene. V trimming: 5 bases; J trimming: 1 base; junction bases outside the gene matches: 12. CDR3 region: CASSKKKKTGAQETQYF. In DNA, the CDR3 is TGTGCCAGCAGCAAAAAGAAAAAGACAGGGGCCCAAGAGACCCAGTACTTC.

This chain uses TRBV6-5 with TRBJ1-2; 9 nucleotides line up with TRBD1. Losses at the gene ends were 6 bases for V and 3 bases for J; bases not matched to a gene: 8. In germline, CDR1 is MNHEY, CDR2 SVGAGI. The CDR3 extends over 15 amino acids. The CDR3 nucleotides are TGTGCCAGCAGACCCCGGACAGGGGTATACTATGGCTACACCTTC. Encoded protein: CASRPRTGVYYGYTF.

This rearrangement joins TRBV2 to TRBJ2-3, with a weak D call TRBD1 (7 bases). The CDR3 runs 14 residues. V was cut by 5 bases and J by 1 base, with 10 bases left in between. CDR1 and CDR2 (germline): SNHLY, FYNNEI. The CDR3 region has the DNA TGTGCCAGCAGTACCAGGGGGGGCACAGATACGCAGTATTTT. This encodes CASSTRGGTDTQYF.

This rearrangement joins TRBV6-5 to TRBJ1-5, with a weak D call TRBD1 (5 bases). CDR1 MNHEY and CDR2 SVGAGI come from the germline V gene. CDR3 length: 14 amino acids. V lost 7 bases to trimming and J lost 0 bases, with 10 bases between them. The CDR3 nucleotides are TGTGCCAGCACAGGGAAGCATAGCAATCAGCCCCAGCATTTT. It is translated as CASTGKHSNQPQHF.

J is TRBJ2-3 and V is TRBV7-2; 8 nucleotides agree with TRBD2. The CDR3 covers 15 residues. The J segment lost 7 bases and the V segment lost 1 base, leaving 7 bases of the junction unmatched. Germline V gene data show CDR1 as SGHTA and CDR2 as FQGNSA. The chain's CDR3 is CASSLEGGRPYTQYF. DNA for the CDR3: TGTGCCAGCAGCTTAGAGGGCGGGAGGCCCTATACGCAGTATTTT.

J is TRBJ1-6 and V is TRBV30; no definite D call. Germline V CDR1 and CDR2: GTSNPN, SVGIG (reference sequence). V was trimmed by 3 bases and J by 4 bases, leaving 7 bases between them. This CDR3 spans 13 amino acids. In DNA, the CDR3 is TGTGCCTGGAGACAGACATATAATTCACCCCTCCACTTT. Its protein is CAWRQTYNSPLHF.

The chain employs TRBV7-9 and TRBJ2-3, with 9 bases matching TRBD2. Germline V lookup: CDR1 SEHNR, CDR2 FQNEAQ (reference sequence). Losses at the gene ends were 1 base for V and 0 bases for J; bases not matched to a gene: 5. The CDR3 runs to 17 residues. In DNA, the CDR3 is TGTGCCAGCAGCTTAGGGTCCGCGGGAGGGAGCACAGATACGCAGTATTTT. Translated: CASSLGSAGGSTDTQYF.

The rearrangement joins TRBV11-2 to TRBJ2-1; TRBD2 matches at 10 bases. Germline V lookup: CDR1 SGHAT, CDR2 FQNNGV. J lost 7 bases, V lost 2 bases, and 5 bases had no gene match. This CDR3 comprises 15 residues. CDR3 nucleotide sequence: TGTGCCAGCAGCTTACTAGCGGGAGTGGATAATGAGCAGTTCTTC. Translating gives CASSLLAGVDNEQFF.

V is TRBV19 and J is TRBJ1-2, with 8 bases identical to TRBD1. V was clipped by 6 bases and J by 3 bases; unmatched bases: 9. Germline CDR1 is LNHDA and CDR2 is SQIVND (reference sequence). This CDR3 has 15 amino acids. The chain's CDR3 is CASRPSGGSHYGYTF. CDR3 coding DNA: TGTGCCAGTAGACCTTCAGGGGGCTCTCACTATGGCTACACCTTC. Complete variable domain (other parts from reference TRBV19 and TRBJ1-2): DGGITQSPKYLFRKEGQNVTLSCEQNLNHDAMYWYRQDPGQGLRLIYYSQIVNDFQKGDIAEGYSVSREKKESFPLTVTSAQKNPTAFYLCASRPSGGSHYGYTFGSGTRLTVV.

The V and J genes are TRBV5-4 and TRBJ2-2; 9 nucleotides match TRBD2. Germline assignment: CDR1 SGHNT and CDR2 YYREEE (reference sequence). This CDR3 has 17 amino acids. J lost 4 bases, V lost 4 bases, and 11 bases had no gene match. This chain's CDR3 is CASSPPGGRAPTGELFF. In nucleotides, the CDR3 is TGTGCCAGCAGCCCCCCGGGCGGGAGGGCCCCCACCGGGGAGCTGTTTTTT.

This sequence joins TRBV5-1 and TRBJ1-4; 7 nucleotides line up with TRBD1. Trimming cost V 0 bases and J 5 bases; bases outside gene matches: 4. This CDR3 comprises 15 residues. Germline V gives CDR1 SGHRS, CDR2 YFSETQ. This CDR3 is CASSLGDSKNEKLFF. CDR3 nucleotides: TGCGCCAGCAGCTTGGGGGACAGCAAGAATGAAAAACTGTTTTTT.

The chain uses TRBV3-1 (or the pseudogene TRBV3-2) and TRBJ1-5; D unresolved. V was cut by 8 bases and J by 14 bases, with 34 bases left in between. The CDR3 sequence is 17 residues long. Germline values: CDR1 LGHDT, CDR2 YNNKEL (reference sequence). CDR3: CASPHSTSRSPNSLEHF. The CDR3 coding sequence is TGTGCCAGCCCTCACTCCACCTCCCGGTCACCAAATTCCCTTGAGCATTTT.

CDR3 in DNA: TGTGCCAGCAGCTTGGAGGGCGGGTCCTACGAGCAGTACTTC. Amino acids: CASSLEGGSYEQYF. The chain is built from TRBV5-4 and TRBJ2-7; possibly TRBD2 for D (5 bases). The CDR3 contains 14 residues. V was clipped by 0 bases and J by 1 base, with 8 bases between them. Per germline, CDR1 SGHNT and CDR2 YYREEE (reference sequence).

The rearrangement joins TRBV20-1 to TRBJ2-7; 7 bases map to TRBD2. V was clipped by 6 bases and J by 3 bases; unmatched bases: 2. The CDR3 spans 11 residues. CDR1 is DFQATT and CDR2 is SNEGSKA in the germline V gene (reference sequence). The CDR3 reads CSAGGNYEQYF. The CDR3 nucleotides read TGCAGTGCGGGAGGGAACTACGAGCAGTACTTC.